These 22 T cell receptor beta chains were sequenced from one sample in a study of T cells after yellow fever vaccination (dated by TCRdb to between 2017 and 2020). The meaning of the sample's treatment or condition label: live attenuated yellow fever vaccine strain. Receptors were amplified or captured by 5' RACE. TCRdb names Illumina HiSeq 2500 as the instrument used. The raw public data were reprocessed by TCRdb itself: fastp quality trimming at Q25, MiXCR clonotype calling, in-frame beta chains only. Here each entry gathers all rows of one CDR3 protein and keeps the most common genes and DNA. The sample contains some 500,000 distinct CDR3 sequences, approximately 12% of them found a single time. The top ten constitute over 13% of the sample. Source: PBMCs, taken on the day of the yellow fever booster vaccination. The receptors here all came from a young man who received the YFV17D yellow fever vaccine.

The table lists this clonotype with many counts. The rearrangement uses TRBV9 and TRBJ2-2; D not resolved. Trimming removed 4 bases from V and 3 bases from J, with 7 bases in between. The germline CDR1 and CDR2 sequences are SGDLS and YYNGEE. There are 13 residues in the CDR3. The CDR3 spells CASSHSHTGELFF. The CDR3 DNA sequence: TGTGCCAGCAGCCACTCTCACACCGGGGAGCTGTTTTTT.

The V call is TRBV14, the J call TRBJ2-2; 12 bases map to TRBD2. The CDR3 runs 16 residues. CDR1 is SGHDN, CDR2 FVKESK, per germline. The J segment lost 5 bases and the V segment lost 2 bases, leaving 3 bases of the junction unmatched. The CDR3 reads CASSQFGTSGTGELFF. CDR3 nucleotide sequence: TGTGCCAGCAGCCAATTCGGGACTAGCGGGACCGGGGAGCTGTTTTTT.

The V call is TRBV28, the J call TRBJ2-5; D unclear. This CDR3 is 13 amino acids long. The germline V and J ends were trimmed by 6 bases and 7 bases, with 15 bases remaining between them. Germline V CDR1 and CDR2: MDHEN, SYDVKM. CDR3 sequence reads: CASRADQEWTQYF. The CDR3 bases are TGTGCCAGCAGGGCGGATCAAGAGTGGACCCAGTACTTC.

This clonotype was picked up a small number of times. The CDR3 is CASRGASRANSPLHF. The CDR3 nucleotides are TGTGCCAGCAGGGGGGCCTCTAGGGCTAATTCACCCCTCCACTTT. The chain employs TRBV12-3 or TRBV12-4 and TRBJ1-6, with D tentatively TRBD1 (6 bases). Trimming cost V 6 bases and J 6 bases, with 15 bases left between them. This CDR3 spans 15 amino acids.

This rearrangement joins TRBV4-3 to TRBJ1-5; D call uncertain. This CDR3 has 14 amino acids. Trimming cost V 0 bases and J 6 bases, with 9 bases left between them. CDR1 and CDR2 from the germline V gene are LGHNA and YSLEER. The CDR3: CASSQESGSQPQHF. CDR3 sequence (DNA): TGCGCCAGCAGCCAAGAGTCCGGGTCTCAGCCCCAGCATTTT.

This sequence joins TRBV20-1 and TRBJ2-1; a possible D gene is TRBD1 (5 bases). Trimming removed 3 bases from V and 5 bases from J, with 14 bases in between. The CDR3 contains 14 residues. Germline V gene data show CDR1 as DFQATT and CDR2 as SNEGSKA (reference sequence). In DNA form, the CDR3 reads TGCAGTGCTAGTGAAAAGGCAGGGCACAATGAGCAGTTCTTC. Translating gives CSASEKAGHNEQFF.

This clonotype was counted a few times. The V and J genes are TRBV29-1 and TRBJ2-3; D remains unclear. This CDR3 is 14 amino acids long. Trimming removed 4 bases from V and 5 bases from J, with 16 bases in between. Germline V gene data show CDR1 as SQVTM and CDR2 as ANQGSEA. The CDR3 region is CSVAAHGRIDTQYF. The CDR3 DNA is TGCAGCGTTGCCGCACACGGAAGAATAGATACGCAGTATTTT.

V is TRBV12-3 or TRBV12-4 and J is TRBJ1-5, with D uncertain. CDR3 length: 15 residues. Trimming cost V 0 bases and J 5 bases, with 11 bases left between them. CDR3 nucleotides: TGTGCCAGCAGTTTAGCGCAAAGGGTGGATCAGCCCCAGCATTTT. This codes for CASSLAQRVDQPQHF.

J is TRBJ2-3 and V is TRBV12-3 or TRBV12-4; D unresolved. The CDR3 contains 14 residues. V shed 1 base and J shed 4 bases, with 9 bases lying between them. CDR3: CASSLGVPADTQYF. In nucleotides, the CDR3 is TGTGCCAGCAGTTTAGGGGTACCCGCAGATACGCAGTATTTT.

The CDR3 spells CASSLPRQSADTQYF. CDR3 DNA: TGCGCCAGCAGCTTGCCGCGACAGTCTGCAGATACGCAGTATTTT. This chain connects TRBV5-1 to TRBJ2-3; the D gene is possibly TRBD1 (5 bases). CDR1 is SGHRS and CDR2 is YFSETQ in the germline V gene. This CDR3 region has 15 residues. With 1 base removed from V and 4 bases from J, the gap between germline ends came to 13 bases. The full variable domain, its missing parts supplied by reference TRBV5-1 and TRBJ2-3, is KAGVTQTPRYLIKTRGQQVTLSCSPISGHRSVSWYQQTPGQGLQFLFEYFSETQRNKGNFPGRFSGRQFSNSRSEMNVSTLELGDSALYLCASSLPRQSADTQYFGPGTRLTVL.

This clonotype was recorded a few times. The chain employs TRBV12-3 or TRBV12-4 and TRBJ2-7; D might be TRBD2 (5 bases). V lost 5 bases and J 2 bases, leaving 13 bases between the germline ends. This CDR3 is built from 14 residues. The CDR3 sequence is CASSPPGFPYEQYF. DNA for the CDR3: TGTGCCAGCAGTCCCCCGGGATTTCCCTACGAGCAGTACTTC.

The chain couples TRBV10-2 to TRBJ2-7; D tentatively fits TRBD1 or TRBD2 (5 bases each). Germline CDR1 is WSHSY and CDR2 is SAAADI. Trimming left V 0 bases short and J 12 bases short, with 15 bases between. This CDR3 is built from 13 residues. CDR3 DNA: TGCGCCAGCAGTGAGTCGGGGACGGCGGGTCGGTACTTC. Amino acid sequence: CASSESGTAGRYF.

With respect to this clonotype: One end of the junction is discordant with germline, which a read error may explain. The rearrangement joins TRBV20-1 to TRBJ2-7; TRBD2 matches 11 bases. CDR3 length: 16 residues. Looked up from germline, CDR1 is DFQATT and CDR2 is SNEGSKA (reference sequence). In nucleotides, the CDR3 is TGCTGTGCTAGAGTCCTAGCGGGAGGACCAATCCACGAGCAGTACTTC. It yields the protein CCARVLAGGPIHEQYF.

The chain uses TRBV10-3 and TRBJ1-4; a possible D gene is TRBD1 (6 bases). V lost 5 bases to trimming and J lost 6 bases, with 10 bases between them. Germline V gives CDR1 ENHRY, CDR2 SYGVKD. The CDR3 covers 13 residues. The CDR3 coding sequence is TGTGCCATCAGTAAGGGACACGATGAAAAACTGTTTTTT. Its translation is CAISKGHDEKLFF.

This clonotype was recorded a few times. The V call is TRBV19, the J call TRBJ2-1, with 8 nucleotides matching TRBD2. The V and J ends lost 8 bases and 9 bases, in that order; junction bases with no gene match: 12. The CDR3 spans 14 residues. The V gene's germline CDR1 is LNHDA and CDR2 SQIVND (reference sequence). The CDR3 reads CASGWREALGEQFF. CDR3 bases: TGTGCCAGTGGCTGGCGGGAGGCCCTAGGTGAGCAGTTCTTC.

Ten or more counts support this clonotype. The genes are TRBV3-1 and TRBJ2-2, with D possibly matching TRBD2 (6 bases). Germline values: CDR1 LGHDT, CDR2 YNNKEL (reference sequence). This CDR3 spans 15 amino acids. V lost 1 base to trimming and J lost 4 bases, with 10 bases between them. The CDR3 DNA sequence: TGTGCCAGCAGCCAAGCCAGCGGGCTCACCGGGGAGCTGTTTTTT. It is translated as CASSQASGLTGELFF.

This clonotype was detected a few times. V usage is TRBV18 and J usage is TRBJ1-1; possible D gene TRBD1, 5 bases. There are 15 residues in the CDR3. Germline values: CDR1 KGHSH, CDR2 LQKENI. The ends were cut back, 0 bases at V and 0 bases at J, with 8 bases in the middle. The CDR3 nucleotides are TGTGCCAGCTCACCACCGCGGGGGTTGAACACTGAAGCTTTCTTT. Its translation is CASSPPRGLNTEAFF.

This clonotype was seen ten or more times. This chain joins TRBV30 and TRBJ2-3; weak D call: TRBD2 (6 bases). Trimming stripped 5 bases from V and 1 base from J, with 10 bases between. The V gene's germline CDR1 is GTSNPN and CDR2 SVGIG (reference sequence). This CDR3 region has 13 residues. This CDR3 is CAWGGIRTDTQYF. The CDR3 DNA reads as TGTGCCTGGGGGGGGATCCGCACAGATACGCAGTATTTT.

This clonotype has only a few counts. V and J are TRBV5-5 and TRBJ2-3; D is undetermined. CDR3 length: 14 residues. Looked up from germline, CDR1 is SGHKS and CDR2 is YYEKEE (reference sequence). Deletions cut 9 bases from V and 0 bases from J, with 14 bases between. The CDR3 DNA reads TGTGCCACCCACTCTGCATCTAGCACAGATACGCAGTATTTT. Amino acids: CATHSASSTDTQYF.

The chain combines TRBV4-3 with TRBJ1-4, with D unclear. Germline V CDR1 and CDR2: LGHNA, YSLEER. The V end was cut by 4 bases, the J end by 4 bases, with 16 bases between. The CDR3 totals 16 residues. The CDR3 loop reads CASSRRPDGLNEKLFF. The CDR3 nucleotides read TGCGCCAGCAGCCGGAGACCCGACGGCCTTAATGAAAAACTGTTTTTT.

This clonotype was seen more than once but under ten times. The V call is TRBV20-1, the J call TRBJ1-5; D uncertain. The V end was cut by 6 bases, the J end by 4 bases, with 4 bases between. The CDR3 length is 10 residues. Germline-derived CDR1 and CDR2 are DFQATT and SNEGSKA (reference sequence). In DNA, the CDR3 is TGCAGTGCCGGGAATCAGCCCCAGCATTTT. The encoded protein is CSAGNQPQHF.

This clonotype appeared a few times. The chain joins TRBV6-2 or TRBV6-3 to TRBJ1-2, with TRBD1 matching over 9 bases. The CDR3 extends over 15 amino acids. Germline loops: CDR1 MNHEY, CDR2 SVGEGT. V was clipped by 3 bases and J by 4 bases; unmatched bases: 6. Here the CDR3 DNA reads TGTGCCAGCAGTTATAGGACAGGGGCGTCCTATGGCTACACCTTC. Amino acids: CASSYRTGASYGYTF.